This T cell receptor beta chain emerged from a study of T cells after yellow fever vaccination (dated by TCRdb to between 2018 and 2021). Background on the whole study: The SMART-Seq v4 Ultra Low Input RNA kit was used to prepare libraries from fractions with low cell numbers. Two healthy male donors, one aged 18 to 29 and one aged 30 to 40 years, were included in the cohort. Blood samples were taken at several timepoints before and after primary and secondary immunization, and bulk PBMC replicates and cell subsets were isolated. To track T-cell clones before and after primary and booster YFV17D yellow fever vaccination, bulk TCR alpha and beta repertoires were sequenced longitudinally. General conclusions and limits of the study: Compared with the primary T-cell response, the secondary T-cell response was faster but weaker, reaching its peak on day 5 rather than on day 15. Because abundant contaminating clonotypes from the bulk population could be contained in FACS-sorted repertoires, computational filtering was required. A small share of clonotypes was detected in both CD4 and CD8 compartments, with the overlap likely arising from convergent recombination. Because only a couple of donors were included in the study, the extent to which the findings can be generalized is limited. Most clones expanded after primary vaccination (around 97% of CD4 and over 80% of CD8) were re-detected after the booster, suggesting that broad memory maintenance occurred.

The treatment or condition label for this specimen denotes: live attenuated yellow fever vaccine strain. At every blood-draw timepoint, two biological replicates of bulk PBMCs were collected. A standard Ficoll-Paque protocol was used to isolate PBMCs from peripheral blood. TriZol was used to extract RNA from bulk PBMCs, CD4 and CD8 fractions, and dextramer-positive and dextramer-negative fractions. TCR cDNA was synthesized by 5'RACE template switching, through which a universal primer site and unique molecular identifiers were introduced. Priming of cDNA synthesis was performed from both the TCR alpha and TCR beta constant segments. Two PCR steps were used to amplify libraries, with sample barcodes and sequencing adapters being added in the second step. Sequencing of the libraries was done on either Illumina HiSeq 2500 (2x100 bp) or NovaSeq (2x150 bp). In the authors' own workflow: Demultiplexing of reads and collapsing into UMI consensus sequences were performed with MIGEC, and V(D)J alignment was carried out with MiXCR. Vaccine-responding clonotypes were defined with edgeR using replicate PBMC samples, requiring FDR below 0.01 and a log2 fold change above 5 up to day 15. Bulk clonotypes were assigned CD4 or CD8 identity according to which sequenced CD4 or CD8 repertoire held them at higher abundance. The public sequencing data were trimmed at Q25 with fastp and processed into clonotypes with MiXCR by TCRdb, which kept only in-frame beta chains. Each entry merges the rows of one CDR3 protein and shows their most common DNA and genes. These V and J calls rely on TCRdb rather than the paper's analysis. Counted in this sample were approximately 550,000 distinct CDR3 sequences; around 21% of them appeared once. Roughly an eighth of the sample is taken by the ten largest.

Counted from cysteine to phenylalanine, this CDR3 has 15 amino acids. Here the CDR3 DNA is all that survives: 45 bases in frame from base 1. The junction shows trimming of 6 bases on V and 14 bases on J, and the gene matches do not reach 18 bases of it. According to the germline V gene (reference sequence), CDR1 reads SGHAT and CDR2 reads FQDESV. For this clonotype: Its antigen remains undetermined. The sample holds no much larger clone one base away, and base qualities are not on file.

The specimen comprised PBMCs, sampled 15 days after the yellow fever booster vaccination. The chain is encoded by TRBV11-1 joined to TRBJ2-1; 8 bases in the junction line up with TRBD2. This TCR was recovered from a man between 25 and 39 years old who received the YFV17D yellow fever vaccine. In nucleotide form, the sequence is TGTGCCAGCAGTCGAGAGGGTGGGAGCGGGAGTAAGGAGTTCTTC. Translated, it gives CASSREGGSGSKEFF.